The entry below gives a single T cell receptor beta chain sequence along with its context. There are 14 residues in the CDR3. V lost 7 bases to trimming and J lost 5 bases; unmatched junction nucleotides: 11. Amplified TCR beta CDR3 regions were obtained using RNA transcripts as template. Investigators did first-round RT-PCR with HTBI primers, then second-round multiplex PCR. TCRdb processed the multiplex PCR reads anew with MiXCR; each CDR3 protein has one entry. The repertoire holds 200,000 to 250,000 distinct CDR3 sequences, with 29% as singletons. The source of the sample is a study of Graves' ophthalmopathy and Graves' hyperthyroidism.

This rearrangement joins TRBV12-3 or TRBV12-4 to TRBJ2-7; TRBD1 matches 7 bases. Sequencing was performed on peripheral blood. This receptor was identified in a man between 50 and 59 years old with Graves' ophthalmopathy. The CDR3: CASTNQGQGDEQYF. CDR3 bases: TGTGCCAGCACCAACCAAGGGCAGGGGGACGAGCAGTACTTC.